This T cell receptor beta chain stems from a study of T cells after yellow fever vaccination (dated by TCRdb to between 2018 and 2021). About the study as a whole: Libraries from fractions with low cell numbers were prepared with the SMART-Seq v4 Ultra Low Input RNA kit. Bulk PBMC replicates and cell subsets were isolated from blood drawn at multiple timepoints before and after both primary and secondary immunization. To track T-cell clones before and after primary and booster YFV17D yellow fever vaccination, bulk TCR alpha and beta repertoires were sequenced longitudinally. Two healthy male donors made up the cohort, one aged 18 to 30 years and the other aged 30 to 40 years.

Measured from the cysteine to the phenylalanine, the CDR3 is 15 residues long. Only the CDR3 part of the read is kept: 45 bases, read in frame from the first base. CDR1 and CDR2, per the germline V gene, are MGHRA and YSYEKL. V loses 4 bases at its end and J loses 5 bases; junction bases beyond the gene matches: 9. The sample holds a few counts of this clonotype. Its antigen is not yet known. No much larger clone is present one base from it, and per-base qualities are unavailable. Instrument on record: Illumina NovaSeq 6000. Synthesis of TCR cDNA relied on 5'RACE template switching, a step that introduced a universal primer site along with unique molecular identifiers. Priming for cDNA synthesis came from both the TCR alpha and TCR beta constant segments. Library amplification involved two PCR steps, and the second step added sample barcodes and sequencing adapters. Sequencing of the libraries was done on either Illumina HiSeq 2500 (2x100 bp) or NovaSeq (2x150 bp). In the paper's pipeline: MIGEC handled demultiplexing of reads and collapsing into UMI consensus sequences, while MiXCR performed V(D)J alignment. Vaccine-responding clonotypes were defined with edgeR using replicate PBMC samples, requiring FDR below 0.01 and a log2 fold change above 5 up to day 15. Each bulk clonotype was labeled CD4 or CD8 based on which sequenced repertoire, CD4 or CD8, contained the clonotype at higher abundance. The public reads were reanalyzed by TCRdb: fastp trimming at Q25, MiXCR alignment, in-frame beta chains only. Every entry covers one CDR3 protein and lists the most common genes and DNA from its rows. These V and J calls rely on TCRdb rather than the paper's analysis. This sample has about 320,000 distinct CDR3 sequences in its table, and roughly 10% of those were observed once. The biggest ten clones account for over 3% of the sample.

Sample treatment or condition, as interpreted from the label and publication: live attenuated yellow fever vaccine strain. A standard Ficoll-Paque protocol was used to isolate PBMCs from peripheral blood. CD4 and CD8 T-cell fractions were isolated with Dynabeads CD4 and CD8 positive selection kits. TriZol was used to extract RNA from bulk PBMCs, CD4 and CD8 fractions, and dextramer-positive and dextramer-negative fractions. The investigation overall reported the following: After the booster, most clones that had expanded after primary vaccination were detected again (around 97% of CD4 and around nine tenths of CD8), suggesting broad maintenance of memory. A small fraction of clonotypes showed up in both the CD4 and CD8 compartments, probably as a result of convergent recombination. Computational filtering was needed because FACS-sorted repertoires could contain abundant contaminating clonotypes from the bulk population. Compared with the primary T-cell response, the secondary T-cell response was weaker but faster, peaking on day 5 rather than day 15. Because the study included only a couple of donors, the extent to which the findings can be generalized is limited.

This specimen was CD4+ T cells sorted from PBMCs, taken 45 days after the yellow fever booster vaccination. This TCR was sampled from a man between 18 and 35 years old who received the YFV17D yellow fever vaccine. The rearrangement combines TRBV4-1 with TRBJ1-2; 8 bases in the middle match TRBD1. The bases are TGCGCCAGCAGCCCTCCGGGACAGGCCTTATATGGCTACACCTTC. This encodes CASSPPGQALYGYTF.